This T cell receptor beta chain was sequenced for a study of human T cells and chemical hapten exposure. Study-wide points: Expanded TCRs formed significantly more large CDR3 similarity clusters than controls.

As to time point: patch test 2, 6 weeks after DPC sensitization. Treatment noted: therapeutic diphenylcyclopropenone sensitization with weekly scalp DPC. Before extraction, the whole blood was not fractionated, and total RNA was taken from it. The library put unique molecular identifiers onto individual cDNA molecules. In TCRdb, the RACE reads were re-called with MiXCR into one record per CDR3 protein. The sample carries tens of thousands of distinct CDR3 sequences, roughly 10% recorded once. This clonotype was counted ten times or more. Antigen unknown. V was shortened by 6 bases and J by 1 base, with 18 bases between the two germline ends. The CDR3 is made up of 16 amino acids. CDR1 and CDR2 (germline): ENHRY, SYGVKD.

The origin of this receptor is a woman aged 25 to 39 with alopecia areata. Some clones in this sample may be carry-over from other donors' samples. The input for sequencing was whole blood, taken in connection with sensitization to the hapten diphenylcyclopropenone (DPC). The chain combines TRBV10-3 with TRBJ1-1; D might be TRBD1 (6 bases). The CDR3 loop reads CAIRRREQGRNTEAFF. CDR3 nucleotides: TGTGCCATCAGACGCCGGGAACAGGGACGGAACACTGAAGCTTTCTTT.